The sequence of this T cell receptor beta chain was determined in a study of early T cells in non-severe SARS-CoV-2 infection. Each CDR3 protein is one row after TCRdb ran MiXCR on the 5' RACE reads. The repertoire holds fewer than 60,000 distinct CDR3 sequences, 3.5% to 5% seen once, with around 6% in the top ten. This clonotype was recorded many times. The sample comprised whole blood. This sequence originates from an adult who was a healthcare worker with PCR-confirmed SARS-CoV-2 infection or an uninfected control (not recorded which).

The CDR3 DNA sequence: TGTGCCAGTTCTCACGGGGTTCGCTACGAGCAGTACTTC. As protein: CASSHGVRYEQYF. The chain uses TRBV25-1 and TRBJ2-7; maybe TRBD2 (5 bases). The CDR3 is 13 amino acids. Germline lookup yields CDR1 MGHDK and CDR2 SYGVNS. The ends were cut back, 9 bases at V and 3 bases at J, with 15 bases in the middle.